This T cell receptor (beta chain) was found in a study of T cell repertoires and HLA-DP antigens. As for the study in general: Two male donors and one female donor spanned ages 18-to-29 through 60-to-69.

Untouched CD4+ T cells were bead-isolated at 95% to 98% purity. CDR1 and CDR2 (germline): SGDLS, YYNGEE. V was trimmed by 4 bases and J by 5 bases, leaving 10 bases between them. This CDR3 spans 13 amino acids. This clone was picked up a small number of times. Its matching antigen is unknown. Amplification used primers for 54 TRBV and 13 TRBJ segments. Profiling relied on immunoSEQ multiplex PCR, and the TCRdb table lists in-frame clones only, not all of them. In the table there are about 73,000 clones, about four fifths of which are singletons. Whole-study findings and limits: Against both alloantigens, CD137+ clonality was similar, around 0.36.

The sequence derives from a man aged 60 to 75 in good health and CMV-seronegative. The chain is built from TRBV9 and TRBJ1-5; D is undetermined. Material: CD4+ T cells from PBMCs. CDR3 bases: TGTGCCAGCAGCTGGAAGGAAGATCAGCCCCAGCATTTT. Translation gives CASSWKEDQPQHF.